This passage covers 19 T cell receptor beta chains from one sample sequenced in a study of PD-1 blockade in mismatch repair-deficient tumors. Profiled with immunoSEQ multiplex PCR; TCRdb holds only in-frame clones, not every one. The table has some 84,000 clones, about 85% seen once. The sequences come from peripheral blood, collected 12 weeks after starting pembrolizumab. The receptors were sampled from an adult with mismatch repair-deficient cancer.

This chain uses TRBV30 with TRBJ1-2, with a weak D call TRBD1 (6 bases). Per the germline V gene, CDR1 is GTSNPN and CDR2 is SVGIG (reference sequence). V lost 7 bases to trimming and J lost 4 bases, with 10 bases between them. The CDR3 has 11 amino acids. Written as DNA, the CDR3 is TGTGCCTCGAGGACAGCCTATGGCTACACCTTC. It translates to CASRTAYGYTF.

CDR3 amino acids: CASSLDRGYEKLFF. In DNA form, the CDR3 reads TGTGCCAGCAGCTTAGACAGGGGGTATGAAAAACTGTTTTTT. This chain connects TRBV7-8 to TRBJ1-4; 8 nucleotides line up with TRBD1. Germline V gene data show CDR1 as SGHVS and CDR2 as FQNEAQ. CDR3 length equals 14 residues. Trimming at V came to 1 base and at J to 6 bases, leaving 1 base not matched to a gene.

This clone appeared many times. This chain joins TRBV27 and TRBJ1-2; perhaps TRBD1 as D (6 bases). The CDR3 consists of 13 residues. V was trimmed by 3 bases and J by 4 bases, leaving 9 bases between them. Germline CDR1 reads MNHEY; CDR2 reads SMNVEV (reference sequence). CDR3 in DNA: TGTGCCAGCAGTTTGGGGGGCGCCTATGGCTACACCTTC. It yields the protein CASSLGGAYGYTF.

The rearrangement joins TRBV29-1 to TRBJ2-7; 12 bases line up with TRBD2. In germline, CDR1 is SQVTM, CDR2 ANQGSEA. The CDR3 extends over 13 amino acids. V shed 4 bases and J 2 bases; nucleotides not matched to a gene: 0. In DNA, the CDR3 is TGCAGCGTTGGACTAGCGGGAGCCTACGAGCAGTACTTC. Its protein is CSVGLAGAYEQYF.

The V call is TRBV7-2, the J call TRBJ1-5, with 9 bases that match TRBD1. CDR1 SGHTA and CDR2 FQGNSA come from the germline V gene. The CDR3 contains 15 residues. With 5 bases clipped from V and 5 bases from J, the junction kept 7 bases outside the gene matches. CDR3 residues: CASSSGTGYDQPQHF. CDR3 DNA: TGTGCCAGCAGCAGCGGGACAGGGTATGATCAGCCCCAGCATTTT.

Only a few counts were recorded for this clone. The J gene is TRBJ2-3, the V gene TRBV19; D tentatively fits TRBD1 or TRBD2 (5 bases each). With 5 bases removed from V and 0 bases from J, the gap between germline ends came to 15 bases. The germline gives CDR1 LNHDA, CDR2 SQIVND (reference sequence). This CDR3 region has 16 residues. The CDR3 DNA reads as TGTGCCAGTAGTGTCGGGACCGCTACTAGCACAGATACGCAGTATTTT. Translation: CASSVGTATSTDTQYF. The whole variable domain, remainder taken from reference TRBV19 and TRBJ2-3, is DGGITQSPKYLFRKEGQNVTLSCEQNLNHDAMYWYRQDPGQGLRLIYYSQIVNDFQKGDIAEGYSVSREKKESFPLTVTSAQKNPTAFYLCASSVGTATSTDTQYFGPGTRLTVL.

The CDR3 bases are TGTGCCAGCCAACCCGGGGGCGTTTGGTGGGAGACCCAGTACTTC. This codes for CASQPGGVWWETQYF. The chain links TRBV9 to TRBJ2-5; D assignment may be TRBD1 or TRBD2 (6 bases each). Germline CDR1 is SGDLS and CDR2 is YYNGEE. V was clipped by 7 bases and J by 5 bases, with 21 bases between them. CDR3 length: 15 amino acids.

J is TRBJ2-1 and V is TRBV7-9; a possible D gene is TRBD1 (6 bases). The V gene lost 0 bases and the J gene lost 8 bases, with 14 bases spanning the gap. Germline loops: CDR1 SEHNR, CDR2 FQNEAQ (reference sequence). The CDR3 loop spans 15 amino acids. The CDR3 loop reads CASSLAQGSGYEQFF. CDR3 DNA: TGTGCCAGCAGCTTAGCGCAGGGGAGTGGGTATGAGCAGTTCTTC.

This chain uses TRBV9 with TRBJ2-7; D not resolved. The ends were cut back, 1 base at V and 6 bases at J, with 11 bases in the middle. This CDR3 region has 13 residues. From germline, CDR1 is SGDLS and CDR2 YYNGEE. CDR3: CASSVLSGREQYF. The CDR3 coding sequence is TGTGCCAGCAGCGTACTAAGTGGGCGCGAGCAGTACTTC.

This chain joins TRBV7-2 and TRBJ1-5, with D tentatively TRBD1 (6 bases). Trimming took off 4 bases at V and 5 bases at J, with 12 bases between the two ends. CDR1 is SGHTA, CDR2 FQGNSA, per germline. The CDR3 is 14 residues long. Written as DNA, the CDR3 is TGTGCCAGCAGCTCCGACAGGTACCATCAGCCCCAGCATTTT. It is translated as CASSSDRYHQPQHF.

The V gene is TRBV6-5, the J gene TRBJ1-1, with D possibly being TRBD1 (5 bases). CDR1 is MNHEY, CDR2 SVGAGI, per germline. This CDR3 has 11 amino acids. Trimming left V 7 bases short and J 8 bases short, with 11 bases between. CDR3 in amino acids: CASTEGTEAFF. CDR3 coding DNA: TGTGCCAGCACCGAAGGGACGGAAGCTTTCTTT.

The chain combines TRBV11-2 with TRBJ1-2, with TRBD1 identical over 10 bases. The CDR3 consists of 15 residues. The germline V gene encodes CDR1 SGHAT and CDR2 FQNNGV. J lost 8 bases, V lost 1 base, and 7 bases had no gene match. In DNA, the CDR3 is TGTGCCAGCAGCTTAGTTGGGACAGGGGCCGGGGGCTACACCTTC. This encodes CASSLVGTGAGGYTF.

This chain uses TRBV12-5 with TRBJ1-4, with D hard to call. This CDR3 is 16 amino acids long. Trimming cost V 0 bases and J 4 bases, with 12 bases left between them. Germline V lookup: CDR1 LGHNT, CDR2 FRNRAP. CDR3 region: CASGLVQLGGNEKLFF. CDR3 coding DNA: TGTGCTAGTGGTTTGGTCCAACTGGGCGGTAATGAAAAACTGTTTTTT.

The V call is TRBV19, the J call TRBJ1-1, with a weak D call TRBD1 (6 bases). This CDR3 has 16 amino acids. Trimming removed 9 bases at V and 0 bases at J, with 20 bases between. Germline assignment: CDR1 LNHDA and CDR2 SQIVND (reference sequence). The CDR3 region has the DNA TGTGCCAGCTCAAAGGGGGGGACACTGATGAACACTGAAGCTTTCTTT. Protein product: CASSKGGTLMNTEAFF.

The rearrangement uses TRBV11-2 and TRBJ2-5, with 15 bases matching TRBD2. V shed 5 bases, J shed 9 bases, and the junction held 10 bases outside the gene matches. From germline, CDR1 is SGHAT and CDR2 FQNNGV. The CDR3 loop spans 16 amino acids. The CDR3 bases are TGTGCCAGCAGCCCGACCCCCGGGACTAGCGGGAGGTCCCAGTACTTC. Its protein is CASSPTPGTSGRSQYF.

The V and J genes are TRBV11-2 and TRBJ2-7; TRBD2 matches 11 bases. The CDR3 spans 15 residues. V was clipped by 5 bases and J by 3 bases; unmatched bases: 6. Germline loops: CDR1 SGHAT, CDR2 FQNNGV. The CDR3 loop is CASSKTSGSFYEQYF. The CDR3 DNA sequence: TGTGCCAGCAGCAAAACTAGCGGGAGTTTCTACGAGCAGTACTTC.

This chain uses TRBV5-4 with TRBJ2-7; D may be TRBD1 (5 bases). V lost 4 bases and J lost 0, with 14 bases in between. Germline loops: CDR1 SGHNT, CDR2 YYREEE (reference sequence). This CDR3 contains 15 residues. This chain's CDR3 is CASSRRAWGSYEQYF. CDR3 nucleotide sequence: TGTGCCAGCAGCCGCAGGGCTTGGGGCTCCTACGAGCAGTACTTC.

The rearrangement joins TRBV7-9 to TRBJ1-4; the match to TRBD1 covers 8 bases. Germline CDR1 reads SEHNR; CDR2 reads FQNEAQ (reference sequence). V lost 5 bases and J lost 11; bases outside the gene matches: 13. The CDR3 totals 15 residues. The CDR3 DNA is TGTGCCAGCAGCCCGAGGTCTCTGGGGGACAGGAAACTGTTTTTT. Protein: CASSPRSLGDRKLFF.

The rearrangement joins TRBV19 to TRBJ1-1; the D is unclear. CDR3 length: 14 residues. The V gene lost 3 bases and the J gene lost 11 bases, with 19 bases spanning the gap. Germline loops: CDR1 LNHDA, CDR2 SQIVND (reference sequence). The CDR3 DNA follows: TGTGCCAGTAGTATGAGCGGTCCGGGTCTCTATGCTTTCTTT. It yields the protein CASSMSGPGLYAFF. The full variable domain, rest sourced from reference TRBV19 and TRBJ1-1, is DGGITQSPKYLFRKEGQNVTLSCEQNLNHDAMYWYRQDPGQGLRLIYYSQIVNDFQKGDIAEGYSVSREKKESFPLTVTSAQKNPTAFYLCASSMSGPGLYAFFGQGTRLTVV.